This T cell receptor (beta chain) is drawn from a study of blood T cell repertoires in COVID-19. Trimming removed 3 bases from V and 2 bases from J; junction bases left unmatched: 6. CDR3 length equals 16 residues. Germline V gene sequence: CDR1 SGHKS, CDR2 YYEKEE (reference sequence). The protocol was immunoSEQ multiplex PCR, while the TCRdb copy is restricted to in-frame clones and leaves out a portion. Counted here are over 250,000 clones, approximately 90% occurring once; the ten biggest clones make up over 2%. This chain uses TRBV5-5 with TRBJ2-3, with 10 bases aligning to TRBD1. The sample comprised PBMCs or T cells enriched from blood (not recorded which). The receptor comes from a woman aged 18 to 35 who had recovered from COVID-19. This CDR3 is CASSWAGQGNTDTQYF. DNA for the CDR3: TGTGCCAGCAGCTGGGCGGGACAGGGGAACACAGATACGCAGTATTTT.